This TCR beta chain derives from a study of T cells in localized non-small cell lung cancer (dated by TCRdb to 2020 to 2022). Turning to the overall study: Comparing tumors with uninvolved tumor-adjacent lungs, the study looked at the T cell repertoires of approximately 240 patients with early-stage NSCLC. The cohort was made up of some 240 treatment-naive NSCLC patients whose localized lung tumors had been resected. Of the NSCLC patients, 129 were male and roughly 100 were female, and the mean age was about 69 years. Points the paper makes about the study in general: Since the design was exploratory, TCR variables were selected using unadjusted p-values with no false-discovery rate correction. Because multi-region tumor sequencing was not done, intratumor heterogeneity could not be ruled out. Uninvolved tumor-adjacent lung showed the highest T cell clonality, higher than tumor, which suggests more focused antigenic responses in the adjacent lung. Longer overall survival was associated with higher T cell density in blood, whereas shorter survival was associated with higher clonality in adjacent lung. Of the top 100 tumor clones, a median of roughly 57 were detected in paired uninvolved adjacent lung; about 26 were also among that lung's top 100.

TCR beta CDR3 regions were sequenced from DNA using the immunoSEQ Assay. The study's processing was this. To compute T cell density, TCR beta template counts were normalized to usable DNA, which was estimated by amplifying housekeeping genes. Using the preseqR package, richness was estimated by extrapolating to 120,000 templates for tissue samples and 400,000 templates for PBMC samples. Clonality was defined by subtracting Pielou's evenness from one. Differential abundance testing on productive amino-acid clonotypes, with a minimum total count of 5 and an alpha of 0.1, was used to identify tissue-enriched TCRs. The Jaccard Index and the Morisita Overlap Index were used to measure repertoire overlap between compartments. GLIPH grouped TCR beta CDR3s together with public tetramer-defined viral CDR3s, and a viral motif had to include at least three viral sequences and also show V-gene enrichment. TCRdb re-hosts the immuneACCESS table, in-frame sequences only. Its copies lack some clones; in the studies checked, an unresolved V gene accounts for under half of them, and the cause for the rest is not known. That table supplies the V and J calls and clone size; D and trimming were determined from the DNA. The sample includes just under 80,000 clones, with around 81% observed a single time. Nearly 9.5% of the sample belongs to the ten largest clones.

After removal of 4 bases from V and 7 bases from J, the junction retains 16 bases not matched to a gene. The CDR3 numbers 16 residues from cysteine through phenylalanine. CDR3 DNA is the only sequence kept; it has 48 bases, read in frame from the first base. The germline V gene supplies CDR1 SQVTM and CDR2 ANQGSEA. At diagnosis, peripheral blood, uninvolved tumor-adjacent lung and tumor were collected and stored as a combination of fresh-frozen and FFPE material. For TCR repertoire profiling, the blood samples were analyzed as peripheral blood mononuclear cells. A word on this clone: Its antigen is currently not known. No qualities accompany the bases; no much larger clone lies one base away.

The sequence links TRBV29-1 to TRBJ2-1; 7 of the junction bases match TRBD1. The receptor comes from a female donor older than 55 with stage I lung adenocarcinoma. Material: peripheral blood, obtained before any cancer treatment. The CDR3 in this case is CSVGQGVRGLGNEQFF. The base sequence is TGCAGCGTTGGACAGGGAGTGAGGGGGCTGGGTAATGAGCAGTTCTTC.